Following are 16 T cell receptor beta chains from one sample sequenced in a study of T cells in Graves' hyperthyroidism and ophthalmopathy. What was amplified from RNA transcripts were TCR beta CDR3 regions. Initially, a first-round RT-PCR of the TCR CDR3 employed the HTBI primer set. A single record per CDR3 protein comes from TCRdb applying MiXCR to the multiplex PCR reads. The table records hundreds of thousands of distinct CDR3 sequences, roughly 24% of them present only once. Sequenced material: blood. These receptor sequences come from a woman in her 30s with Graves' ophthalmopathy.

The chain employs TRBV7-9 and TRBJ2-1, with TRBD2 matching 8 bases. The germline gives CDR1 SEHNR, CDR2 FQNEAQ (reference sequence). The CDR3 contains 15 residues. The J segment lost 4 bases and the V segment lost 4 bases, leaving 6 bases of the junction unmatched. The CDR3, as DNA: TGTGCCAGCAGCTCAAGACTAGCGCAGTACAATGAGCAGTTCTTC. Its translation is CASSSRLAQYNEQFF. The whole variable domain, remainder taken from reference TRBV7-9 and TRBJ2-1, is DTGVSQNPRHKITKRGQNVTFRCDPISEHNRLYWYRQTLGQGPEFLTYFQNEAQLEKSRLLSDRFSAERPKGSFSTLEIQRTEQGDSAMYLCASSSRLAQYNEQFFGPGTRLTVL.

The table lists this clonotype with a count of one. The gene calls are TRBV6-5 and TRBJ2-7; D possibly corresponds to TRBD2 (6 bases). This CDR3 has 16 residues. V was shortened by 4 bases and J by 3 bases, with 19 bases between the two germline ends. Per the germline V gene, CDR1 is MNHEY and CDR2 is SVGAGI. The chain's CDR3 is CASSSLAQGNFYEQYF. The CDR3 nucleotides read TGTGCCAGCAGTTCCCTAGCGCAGGGAAATTTCTACGAGCAGTACTTC.

In this sample, this clonotype turned up a few times. This chain joins TRBV29-1 and TRBJ1-2; D gene uncertain. This CDR3 is 14 amino acids long. V was clipped by 4 bases and J by 4 bases, with 16 bases between them. CDR1 is SQVTM and CDR2 is ANQGSEA in the germline V gene. The CDR3 DNA follows: TGCAGCGTTGGAAGGGATGAGGTTTCCTATGGCTACACCTTC. Residues: CSVGRDEVSYGYTF.

J is TRBJ1-5 and V is TRBV6-1, with D maybe TRBD1 (5 bases). The CDR3 loop spans 16 amino acids. The germline V gene has CDR1 MNHNS and CDR2 SASEGT. Trimming left V 7 bases short and J 4 bases short, with 20 bases between. The CDR3 region has the DNA TGTGCCAGCAAGGGCCAGGGAACGGCCGTAAATCAGCCCCAGCATTTT. Protein product: CASKGQGTAVNQPQHF.

The chain has TRBV27 and TRBJ2-7, with D perhaps matching TRBD1 or TRBD2 (6 bases each). This CDR3 has 14 amino acids. Trimming took 4 bases from V and 2 from J, leaving 12 bases between them. Germline CDR1 reads MNHEY; CDR2 reads SMNVEV (reference sequence). CDR3 DNA sequence: TGTGCCAGCAGTTGGGGGGCTACACCCTACGAGCAGTACTTC. Translating gives CASSWGATPYEQYF.

This clonotype was detected only a few times. The CDR3 nucleotides read TGTGCCAGCAGTTTGGCCAACTACGAGCAGTACTTC. Residues: CASSLANYEQYF. This chain joins TRBV28 and TRBJ2-7; no clear D gene. The germline V and J ends were trimmed by 3 bases and 3 bases, with 6 bases remaining between them. Germline V gives CDR1 MDHEN, CDR2 SYDVKM. The CDR3 is 12 amino acids.

The rearrangement links TRBV12-3 or TRBV12-4 to TRBJ1-4; D is unresolved. The V gene lost 5 bases and the J gene lost 8 bases, with 6 bases spanning the gap. The CDR3 is 11 residues long. CDR3 amino acids: CASSSFEKLFF. CDR3 nucleotide sequence: TGTGCCAGCAGTAGTTTCGAAAAACTGTTTTTT.

This clonotype was detected many times. The chain is built from TRBV5-1 and TRBJ2-7; 10 nucleotides match TRBD1. Germline CDR1 reads SGHRS; CDR2 reads YFSETQ. This CDR3 contains 16 residues. Unmatched junction bases numbered 11, after V lost 5 bases and J lost 3 bases. CDR3 DNA: TGCGCCAGCAGGAGGACAGGGGGACGCTCCCTCTACGAGCAGTACTTC. Its translation is CASRRTGGRSLYEQYF.

This chain connects TRBV28 to TRBJ2-7, with D uncertain. Per the germline V gene, CDR1 is MDHEN and CDR2 is SYDVKM. V lost 4 bases to trimming and J lost 6 bases, with 1 base between them. This CDR3 region has 9 residues. CDR3 sequence: CASSSEQYF. CDR3 DNA: TGTGCCAGCAGTTCCGAGCAGTACTTC.

Ten or more counts support this clonotype. V usage is TRBV7-2 and J usage is TRBJ1-2; TRBD1 is a possible D gene (6 bases). Germline CDR1 reads SGHTA; CDR2 reads FQGNSA. V dropped 5 bases and J dropped 5 bases, with 18 bases sitting between them. The CDR3 runs 15 residues. CDR3 coding DNA: TGTGCCAGCAGCCCCCGACAGGAGGTGGTGTATGGCTACACCTTC. Encoded protein: CASSPRQEVVYGYTF.

This clonotype was seen many times. The chain is built from TRBV28 and TRBJ2-5, with D maybe TRBD2 (7 bases). The germline V and J ends were trimmed by 7 bases and 1 base, with 13 bases remaining between them. Germline values: CDR1 MDHEN, CDR2 SYDVKM. The CDR3 totals 14 residues. In DNA form, the CDR3 reads TGTGCCAGCACAAGGGGGGGGTCCCAAGAGACCCAGTACTTC. Its translation: CASTRGGSQETQYF.

This clonotype has a handful of counts. The V gene is TRBV6-2 or TRBV6-3, the J gene TRBJ2-5; D might be TRBD1 or TRBD2, each matching 6 bases. The V and J ends lost 4 bases and 7 bases respectively, with 19 bases between them. CDR1 is MNHEY, CDR2 SVGEGT, per germline. The CDR3 has 15 residues. CDR3 in amino acids: CASSSRRGTLGTQYF. The CDR3 DNA follows: TGTGCCAGCAGTTCGCGTAGGGGGACTCTAGGGACCCAGTACTTC.

This clonotype was seen many times. The chain employs TRBV12-3 or TRBV12-4 and TRBJ2-2; D unresolved. V shed 3 bases and J shed 3 bases, with 14 bases lying between them. The CDR3 loop spans 16 amino acids. DNA for the CDR3: TGTGCCAGCAGTTTTTGGTCCGATGGGGACACCGGGGAGCTGTTTTTT. This gives the protein CASSFWSDGDTGELFF.

This clonotype showed up just a few times. The chain carries TRBV28 and TRBJ1-1, with a possible D match to TRBD1 (5 bases). V lost 1 base to trimming and J lost 2 bases, with 11 bases between them. CDR3 length equals 15 residues. Germline-derived CDR1 and CDR2 are MDHEN and SYDVKM. The CDR3 coding sequence is TGTGCCAGCAGTTTATCAGGGAGCCTTAACACTGAAGCTTTCTTT. It is translated as CASSLSGSLNTEAFF.

The V and J genes are TRBV7-3 and TRBJ2-2; 9 nucleotides align to TRBD2. The V and J ends lost 5 bases and 7 bases, in that order; junction bases with no gene match: 8. The CDR3 is made up of 15 amino acids. Germline-derived CDR1 and CDR2 are SGHTA and FQGTGA. CDR3 protein: CASSPIAGAIGELFF. The CDR3 nucleotides are TGTGCCAGCAGCCCCATAGCGGGGGCTATCGGGGAGCTGTTTTTT.

In this sample, this clonotype turned up many times. V and J are TRBV24-1 and TRBJ2-5; D is ambiguous. The CDR3 is 15 amino acids. In germline, CDR1 is KGHDR, CDR2 SFDVKD. V shed 3 bases and J shed 5 bases, with 15 bases lying between them. The CDR3 sequence: CATSDPSTPRETQYF. Here the CDR3 DNA reads TGTGCCACCAGTGATCCATCGACCCCCCGGGAGACCCAGTACTTC.